This T cell receptor beta chain was identified in a study of T-cell reconstitution after alpha-beta-depleted transplantation in children. This CDR3 is built from 19 residues. CDR1 and CDR2 from the germline V gene are SGDLS and YYNGEE. V lost 4 bases, J lost 0 bases, and 20 bases lay in between. General study points: Several patients had high TCRbeta diversity at day 60; it came from surviving recipient T cells and thymic progenitors. T-cell numbers and diversity, one year after transplant, stemmed largely from T cells that were newly produced. Expanded clones from the graft, numbering several hundred, reportedly supplied alpha-beta T cells about two months after transplant.

This clonotype was seen only a few times. The target antigen is unknown. The library targeted TCRbeta and was prepared with unique molecular identifiers. MiXCR was run by TCRdb on the PCR reads, yielding one entry per CDR3 protein. The sample carries some 440,000 distinct CDR3 sequences, around 16% recorded once. The V call is TRBV9, the J call TRBJ2-6; weak D call: TRBD2 (6 bases). This clonotype originated in a boy under two years old who had a stem cell transplant for Wiskott-Aldrich syndrome, so the T cells may come from the graft donor. The material sequenced was PBMCs, mostly from graft donor cells, taken 360 days after TCRalphabeta/CD19-depleted stem cell transplant. The CDR3 DNA is TGTGCCAGCAGCCCAACCCCGGGACTTCCAGGCTCTGGGGCCAACGTCCTGACTTTC. As protein: CASSPTPGLPGSGANVLTF.